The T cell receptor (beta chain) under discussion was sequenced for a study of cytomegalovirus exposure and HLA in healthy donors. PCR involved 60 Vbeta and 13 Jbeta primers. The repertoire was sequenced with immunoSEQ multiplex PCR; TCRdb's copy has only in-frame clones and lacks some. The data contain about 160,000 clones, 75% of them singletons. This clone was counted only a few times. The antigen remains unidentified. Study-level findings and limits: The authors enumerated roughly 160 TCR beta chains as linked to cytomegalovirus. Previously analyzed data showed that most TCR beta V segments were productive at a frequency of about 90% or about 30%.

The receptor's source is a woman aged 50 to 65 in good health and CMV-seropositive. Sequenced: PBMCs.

The CDR3 here is CASSLQGSSYNEQFF. In nucleotides, the CDR3 is TGTGCCAGCAGCCTACAGGGGAGCTCCTACAATGAGCAGTTCTTC. V is TRBV2 and J is TRBJ2-1; 7 nucleotides match TRBD1. Germline trimming cut 6 bases from V and 0 bases from J; bases unmatched to any gene: 5. The CDR3 sequence is 15 residues long. Germline CDR1 SNHLY, CDR2 FYNNEI.